Below, 14 T cell receptor beta chains from the same sample are listed, as sequenced in a study of cytomegalovirus exposure and HLA in healthy donors. The PCR contained 60 Vbeta and 13 Jbeta primers. The repertoire was sequenced with immunoSEQ multiplex PCR; TCRdb's copy has only in-frame clones and lacks some. The table lists about 140,000 clones, approximately 82% of them singletons. The material sequenced was PBMCs. These receptors all stem from a man aged 25 to 40 in good health and CMV-seropositive.

This chain connects TRBV7-8 to TRBJ1-1, with 9 bases matching TRBD1. V was pared by 7 bases and J by 7 bases, with 13 bases of the junction left unmatched. The CDR3 is 15 amino acids. Germline loops: CDR1 SGHVS, CDR2 FQNEAQ. The CDR3 sequence is CASTTQGAGSGEAFF. DNA for the CDR3: TGTGCCAGCACCACACAGGGGGCAGGGAGCGGTGAAGCTTTCTTT. The complete variable domain, with remaining parts taken from reference TRBV7-8 and TRBJ1-1, reads GAGVSQSPRYKVAKRGQDVALRCDPISGHVSLFWYQQALGQGPEFLTYFQNEAQLDKSGLPSDRFFAERPEGSVSTLKIQRTQQEDSAVYLCASTTQGAGSGEAFFGQGTRLTVV.

This rearrangement joins TRBV2 to TRBJ2-5; 13 bases fit TRBD2. Trimming at V came to 10 bases and at J to 5 bases, leaving 10 bases not matched to a gene. Germline V CDR1 and CDR2: SNHLY, FYNNEI. This CDR3 is 15 amino acids long. The DNA for the CDR3 is TGTGCCACCCAACTAGCGGGAGGGCCTAGTGAGACCCAGTACTTC. The encoded protein is CATQLAGGPSETQYF.

This rearrangement joins TRBV29-1 to TRBJ2-1; D may be TRBD2 (9 bases). Germline loops: CDR1 SQVTM, CDR2 ANQGSEA. CDR3 size: 15 residues. This chain's CDR3 is CMCRGRGGRSDEQFF. In DNA, the CDR3 is TGCATGTGCAGGGGGCGGGGGGGAAGGTCGGATGAGCAGTTCTTC.

This chain links TRBV19 with TRBJ2-1, with TRBD2 identical over 9 bases. The CDR3 extends over 14 amino acids. V gave up 1 base and J gave up 10 bases; unmatched junction bases: 5. Germline loops: CDR1 LNHDA, CDR2 SQIVND (reference sequence). DNA of the CDR3: TGTGCCAGTAGTATAGCCCCCCTAGCGGGGGAGCAGTTCTTC. The encoded protein is CASSIAPLAGEQFF.

The chain joins TRBV4-2 to TRBJ2-5; 7 bases fit TRBD2. V lost 4 bases and J lost 3; bases outside the gene matches: 5. The germline V gene has CDR1 LGHNA and CDR2 YNFKEQ. This CDR3 has 14 amino acids. CDR3 coding DNA: TGTGCCAGCAGCCCGGGGACTATTAAAGAGACCCAGTACTTC. Its translation: CASSPGTIKETQYF.

Only a few counts were recorded for this clone. The chain employs TRBV27 and TRBJ1-5; TRBD1 aligns across 7 bases. Germline V gene lookup returns CDR1 MNHEY and CDR2 SMNVEV (reference sequence). V gave up 3 bases and J gave up 3 bases; unmatched junction bases: 5. CDR3 length: 15 amino acids. The CDR3 reads CASSFRRGVNQPQHF. Here the CDR3 DNA reads TGTGCCAGCAGTTTCCGCAGGGGGGTCAATCAGCCCCAGCATTTT.

The chain joins TRBV5-1 to TRBJ1-1, with TRBD1 matching over 8 bases. The CDR3 length is 18 residues. V lost 1 base to trimming and J lost 1 base; unmatched junction nucleotides: 12. Germline CDR1 and CDR2: SGHRS and YFSETQ. The CDR3 loop reads CASSLFVTGGIGNTEAFF. The DNA of the CDR3 is TGCGCCAGCAGCTTGTTCGTAACAGGGGGTATCGGGAACACTGAAGCTTTCTTT.

The V call is TRBV19, the J call TRBJ2-7; D might be TRBD1 (5 bases). V was cut by 3 bases and J by 3 bases, with 15 bases left in between. CDR3 length equals 15 residues. CDR1 LNHDA and CDR2 SQIVND come from the germline V gene (reference sequence). The chain's CDR3 is CASSMDRGLGYEQYF. CDR3 in DNA: TGTGCCAGTAGTATGGATAGGGGTCTAGGCTACGAGCAGTACTTC.

V is TRBV9 and J is TRBJ2-7; D is possibly TRBD2 (5 bases). This CDR3 spans 15 amino acids. With 0 bases removed from V and 1 base from J, the gap between germline ends came to 11 bases. The germline gives CDR1 SGDLS, CDR2 YYNGEE. CDR3: CASSVGQDLSYEQYF. The CDR3, as DNA: TGTGCCAGCAGCGTAGGTCAGGACTTGTCCTACGAGCAGTACTTC.

This chain uses TRBV27 with TRBJ2-1, with TRBD2 matching 13 bases. The CDR3 totals 17 residues. Germline CDR1 MNHEY, CDR2 SMNVEV (reference sequence). The J segment lost 3 bases and the V segment lost 10 bases, leaving 12 bases of the junction unmatched. The CDR3 coding sequence is TGTGCCACGAGACCTTGGACTAGCGGGGGACTCTACAATGAGCAGTTCTTC. Its translation: CATRPWTSGGLYNEQFF.

V usage is TRBV7-9 and J usage is TRBJ2-7; 7 bases match TRBD1. The CDR3 spans 14 residues. J was trimmed by 2 bases and V by 1 base; bases with no gene match: 2. In germline, CDR1 is SEHNR, CDR2 FQNEAQ (reference sequence). CDR3 nucleotide sequence: TGTGCCAGCAGCTTAGTAGGGGGCACCTACGAGCAGTACTTC. It translates to CASSLVGGTYEQYF.

The table lists this clone with a count of one. The chain links TRBV6-1 to TRBJ1-3, with D tentatively TRBD1 (6 bases). The length of the CDR3 is 14 residues. The ends were cut back, 2 bases at V and 7 bases at J, with 12 bases in the middle. Germline lookup yields CDR1 MNHNS and CDR2 SASEGT. The CDR3 nucleotides read TGTGCCAGCAGTGAACCGTCGACAGGCAACACCATATATTTT. This codes for CASSEPSTGNTIYF.

V gene TRBV4-1 combines with J gene TRBJ2-2; 9 bases are shared with TRBD1. This CDR3 comprises 15 residues. V lost 2 bases, J lost 4 bases, and 2 bases stayed unmatched. From germline, CDR1 is MGHRA and CDR2 YSYEKL. CDR3 sequence reads: CASSQTGGGTGELFF. For the CDR3, the DNA is TGCGCCAGCAGCCAAACAGGGGGCGGCACCGGGGAGCTGTTTTTT.

V is TRBV5-4 and J is TRBJ2-5, with TRBD1 identical over 9 bases. V was clipped by 5 bases and J by 3 bases; unmatched bases: 8. Germline V gene data show CDR1 as SGHNT and CDR2 as YYREEE (reference sequence). This CDR3 has 15 residues. The CDR3 DNA reads as TGTGCCAGCAGACTCCTCGACAGGGGGGAAGAGACCCAGTACTTC. Its protein product is CASRLLDRGEETQYF.